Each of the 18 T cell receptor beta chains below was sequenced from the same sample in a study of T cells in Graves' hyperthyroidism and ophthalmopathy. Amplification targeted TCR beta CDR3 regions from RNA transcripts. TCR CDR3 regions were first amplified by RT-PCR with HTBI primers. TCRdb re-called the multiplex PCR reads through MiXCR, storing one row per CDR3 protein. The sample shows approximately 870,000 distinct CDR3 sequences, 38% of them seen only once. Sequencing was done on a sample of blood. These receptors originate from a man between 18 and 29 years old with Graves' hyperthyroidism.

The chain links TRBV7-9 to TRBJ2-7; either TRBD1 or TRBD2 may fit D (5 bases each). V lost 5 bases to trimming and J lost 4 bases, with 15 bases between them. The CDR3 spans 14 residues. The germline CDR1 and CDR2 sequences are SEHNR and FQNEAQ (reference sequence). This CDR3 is CASSPWDRRYEQYF. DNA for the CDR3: TGTGCCAGCAGCCCCTGGGACCGTAGATACGAGCAGTACTTC. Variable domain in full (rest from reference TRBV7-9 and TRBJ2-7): DTGVSQNPRHKITKRGQNVTFRCDPISEHNRLYWYRQTLGQGPEFLTYFQNEAQLEKSRLLSDRFSAERPKGSFSTLEIQRTEQGDSAMYLCASSPWDRRYEQYFGPGTRLTVT.

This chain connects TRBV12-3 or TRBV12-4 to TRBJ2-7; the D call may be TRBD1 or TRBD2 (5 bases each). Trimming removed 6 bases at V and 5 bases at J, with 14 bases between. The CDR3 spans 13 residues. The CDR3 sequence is CASSQRGEHEQYF. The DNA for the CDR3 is TGTGCCAGCAGCCAGAGGGGTGAACACGAGCAGTACTTC.

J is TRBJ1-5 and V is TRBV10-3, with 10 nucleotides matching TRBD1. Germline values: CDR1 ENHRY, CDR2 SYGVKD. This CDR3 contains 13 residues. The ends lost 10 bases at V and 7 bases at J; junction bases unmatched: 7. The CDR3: CATGTGVAQPQHF. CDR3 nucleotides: TGTGCCACCGGGACAGGGGTCGCGCAGCCCCAGCATTTT.

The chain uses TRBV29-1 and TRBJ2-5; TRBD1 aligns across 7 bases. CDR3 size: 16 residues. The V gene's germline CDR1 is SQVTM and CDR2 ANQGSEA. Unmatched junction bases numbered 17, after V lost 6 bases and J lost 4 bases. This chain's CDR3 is CSVWGGTRGILETQYF. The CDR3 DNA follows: TGCAGCGTGTGGGGTGGAACCAGGGGGATATTAGAGACCCAGTACTTC. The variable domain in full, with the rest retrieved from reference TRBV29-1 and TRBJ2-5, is SAVISQKPSRDICQRGTSLTIQCQVDSQVTMMFWYRQQPGQSLTLIATANQGSEATYESGFVIDKFPISRPNLTFSTLTVSNMSPEDSSIYLCSVWGGTRGILETQYFGPGTRLLVL.

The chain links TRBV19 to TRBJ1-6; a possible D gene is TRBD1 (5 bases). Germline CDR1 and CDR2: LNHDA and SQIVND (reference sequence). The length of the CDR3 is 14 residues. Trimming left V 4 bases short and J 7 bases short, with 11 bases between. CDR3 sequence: CASSNGHPNSPLHF. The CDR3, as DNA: TGTGCCAGTAGTAATGGACACCCGAATTCACCCCTCCACTTT.

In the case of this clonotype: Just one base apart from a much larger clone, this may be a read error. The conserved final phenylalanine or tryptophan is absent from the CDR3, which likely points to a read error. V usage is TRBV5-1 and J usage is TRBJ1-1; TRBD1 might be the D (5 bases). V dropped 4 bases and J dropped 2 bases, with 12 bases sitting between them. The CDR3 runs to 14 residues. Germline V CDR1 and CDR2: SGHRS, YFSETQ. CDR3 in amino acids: CASSNRTPNTEAFL. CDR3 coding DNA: TGCGCCAGCAGCAATAGGACACCCAACACTGAAGCTTTCCTT.

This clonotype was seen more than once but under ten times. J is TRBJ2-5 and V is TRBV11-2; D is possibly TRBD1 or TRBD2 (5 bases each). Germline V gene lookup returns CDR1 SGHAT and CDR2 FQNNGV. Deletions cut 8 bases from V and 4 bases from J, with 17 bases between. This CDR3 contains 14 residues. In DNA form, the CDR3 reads TGTGCCAGCGGGCCCCCCCCGGGGCTAGAGACCCAGTACTTC. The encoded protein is CASGPPPGLETQYF.

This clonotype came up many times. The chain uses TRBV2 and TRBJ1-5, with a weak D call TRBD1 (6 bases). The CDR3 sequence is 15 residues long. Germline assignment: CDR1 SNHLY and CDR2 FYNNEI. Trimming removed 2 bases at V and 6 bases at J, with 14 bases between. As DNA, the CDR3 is TGTGCCAGCAGTGAAAGAGCAGGGGTGGCTCAGCCCCAGCATTTT. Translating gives CASSERAGVAQPQHF.

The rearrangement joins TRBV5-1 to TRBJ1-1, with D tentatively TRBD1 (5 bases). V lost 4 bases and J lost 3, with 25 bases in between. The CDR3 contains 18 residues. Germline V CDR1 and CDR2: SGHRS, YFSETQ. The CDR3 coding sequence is TGCGCCAGCAGCCCACATATAGTAGATACGGGGCTCGACACTGAAGCTTTCTTT. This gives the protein CASSPHIVDTGLDTEAFF.

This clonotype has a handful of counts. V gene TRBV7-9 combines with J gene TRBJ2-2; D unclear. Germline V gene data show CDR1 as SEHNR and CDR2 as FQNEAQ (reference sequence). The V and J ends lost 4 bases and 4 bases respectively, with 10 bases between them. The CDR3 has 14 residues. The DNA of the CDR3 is TGTGCCAGCAGCTCCCAGCGAAGCACCGGGGAGCTGTTTTTT. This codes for CASSSQRSTGELFF.

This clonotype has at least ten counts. The CDR3 loop is CASSGSESPLHF. The CDR3 coding sequence is TGTGCCAGCAGCGGCAGTGAATCACCCCTCCACTTT. The chain combines TRBV25-1 with TRBJ1-6, with unresolved D. V dropped 6 bases and J dropped 10 bases, with 10 bases sitting between them. The V gene's germline CDR1 is MGHDK and CDR2 SYGVNS. CDR3 length: 12 residues.

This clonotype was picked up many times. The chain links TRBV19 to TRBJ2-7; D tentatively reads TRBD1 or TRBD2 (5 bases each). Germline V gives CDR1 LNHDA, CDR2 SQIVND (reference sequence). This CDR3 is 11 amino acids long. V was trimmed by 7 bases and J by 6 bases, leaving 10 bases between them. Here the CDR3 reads CASTRGREQYF. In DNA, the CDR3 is TGTGCCAGTACGAGGGGTCGCGAGCAGTACTTC. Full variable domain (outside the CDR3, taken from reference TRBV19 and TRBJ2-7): DGGITQSPKYLFRKEGQNVTLSCEQNLNHDAMYWYRQDPGQGLRLIYYSQIVNDFQKGDIAEGYSVSREKKESFPLTVTSAQKNPTAFYLCASTRGREQYFGPGTRLTVT.

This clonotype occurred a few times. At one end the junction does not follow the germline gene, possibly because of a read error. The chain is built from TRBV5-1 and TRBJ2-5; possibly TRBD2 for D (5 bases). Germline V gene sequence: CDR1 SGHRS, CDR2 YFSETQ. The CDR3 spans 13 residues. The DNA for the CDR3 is TGTGCCAGCAGCACGGGGATCCAAGAGACCCAGTACTTC. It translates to CASSTGIQETQYF.

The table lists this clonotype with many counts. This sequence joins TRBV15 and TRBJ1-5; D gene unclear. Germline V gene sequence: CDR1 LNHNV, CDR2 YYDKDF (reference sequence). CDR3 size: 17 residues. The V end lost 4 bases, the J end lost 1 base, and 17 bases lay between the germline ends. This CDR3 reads CATSTTPGGTSNQPQHF. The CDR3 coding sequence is TGTGCCACCAGCACCACACCGGGAGGAACGAGCAATCAGCCCCAGCATTTT.

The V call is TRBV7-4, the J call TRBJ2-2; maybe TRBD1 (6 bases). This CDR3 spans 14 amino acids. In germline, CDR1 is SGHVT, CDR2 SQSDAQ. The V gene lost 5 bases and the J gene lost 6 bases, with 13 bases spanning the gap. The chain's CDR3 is CASSPHTGSGELFF. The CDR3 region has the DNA TGTGCCAGCAGCCCCCACACAGGGTCCGGGGAGCTGTTTTTT.

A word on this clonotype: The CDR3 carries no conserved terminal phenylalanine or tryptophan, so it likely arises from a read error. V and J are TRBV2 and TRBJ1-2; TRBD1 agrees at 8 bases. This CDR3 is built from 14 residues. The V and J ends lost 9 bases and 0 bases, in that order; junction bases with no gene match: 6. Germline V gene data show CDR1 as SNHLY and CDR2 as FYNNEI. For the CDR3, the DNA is TGTGCCAGTCACACAGGGGGAGCTAACTATGGCTACACCCTC. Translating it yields CASHTGGANYGYTL.

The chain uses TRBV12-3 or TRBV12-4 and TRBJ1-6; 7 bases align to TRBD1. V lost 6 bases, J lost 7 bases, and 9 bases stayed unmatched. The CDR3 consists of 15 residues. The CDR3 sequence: CASRRGTARNSPLHF. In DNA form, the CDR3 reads TGTGCCAGCAGGAGAGGGACAGCCAGGAATTCACCCCTCCACTTT.

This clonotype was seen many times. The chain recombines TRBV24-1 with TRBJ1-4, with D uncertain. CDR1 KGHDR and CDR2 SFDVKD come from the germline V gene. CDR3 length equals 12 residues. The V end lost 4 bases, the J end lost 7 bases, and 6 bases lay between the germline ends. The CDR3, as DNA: TGTGCCACCAGTGACCGGACTGAAAAACTGTTTTTT. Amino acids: CATSDRTEKLFF.